This T cell receptor (beta chain) was obtained from a study of CD8 T cells in ankylosing spondylitis (dated by TCRdb to about 2017). Regarding the study in general: T cell receptor beta repertoires were profiled in healthy donors and ankylosing spondylitis patients so that disease-linked TCR variants could be found. Peripheral blood samples were taken, and synovial fluid was additionally collected from ankylosing spondylitis patients. The whole study cohort included over 85 healthy donors and some 27 ankylosing spondylitis patients. The investigation overall reported the following: In peripheral blood, the disease-linked clones were found at relatively low frequencies and had a CD8+ phenotype. Some motif variants had previously been reported in the synovial fluid and blood of reactive arthritis patients, which suggests shared mechanisms of disease initiation. A TCR beta motif made up of eight or nine highly homologous amino acid variants appeared to be characteristic of blood from ankylosing spondylitis patients. The disease-linked clones were reported as significantly enriched in matched synovial fluid samples from ankylosing spondylitis patients.

This clonotype was counted a few times. No cognate antigen has been identified for it. No much larger clone exists at a distance of one base, and base qualities are not known. Trimming removed 6 bases from V and 5 bases from J; the gene matches leave 10 bases unexplained. For CDR1 and CDR2, the germline V gene lists ENHRY and SYGVKD. Including cysteine and phenylalanine, the CDR3 has 16 amino acids. Solely the CDR3 DNA is kept, with 48 bases framed from the first base. TCRdb records Illumina HiSeq 2500 as the sequencer. Quantitative 5'-RACE with molecular barcodes was used to prepare TCR beta libraries. The authors processed their data as follows. A new computational method based on a probabilistic model of VDJ rearrangement was used to identify disease-linked TCR variants. Through fastp at Q25 and MiXCR, TCRdb rebuilt clones from the public reads, retaining in-frame beta chains. Rows are unified per CDR3 protein, each entry keeping the most common DNA and genes. The authors' filters were not applied to this entry. Present in this sample are about 540,000 distinct CDR3 sequences, 9.5% to 15% of which were seen just once. 6.8% of the sample belongs to the ten largest clones.

Sequencing was done on a sample of blood, either unsorted or a sorted T cell fraction (not recorded which). The receptor's source is a male donor with ankylosing spondylitis. The chain couples TRBV10-3 to TRBJ2-2; 9 central nucleotides agree with TRBD1. The CDR3 sequence is CAISPNRGRGTGELFF. The DNA sequence is as follows: TGTGCCATCAGCCCCAACAGGGGGCGAGGAACCGGGGAGCTGTTTTTT.